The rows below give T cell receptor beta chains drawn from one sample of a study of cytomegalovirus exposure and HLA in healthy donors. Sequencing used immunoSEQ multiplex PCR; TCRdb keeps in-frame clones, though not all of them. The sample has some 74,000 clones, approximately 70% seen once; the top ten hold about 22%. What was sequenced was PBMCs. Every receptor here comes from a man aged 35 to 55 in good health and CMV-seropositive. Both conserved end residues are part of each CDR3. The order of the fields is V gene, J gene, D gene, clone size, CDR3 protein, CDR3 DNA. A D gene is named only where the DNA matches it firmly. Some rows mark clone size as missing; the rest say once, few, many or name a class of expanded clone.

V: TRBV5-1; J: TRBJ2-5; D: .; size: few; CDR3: CASSFVQETQYF; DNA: TGCGCCAGCAGCTTCGTCCAAGAGACCCAGTACTTC
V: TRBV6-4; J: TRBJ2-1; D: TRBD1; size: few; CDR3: CASSARRQGAEEQFF; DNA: TGTGCCAGCAGTGCCCGTAGGCAGGGGGCCGAAGAGCAGTTCTTC
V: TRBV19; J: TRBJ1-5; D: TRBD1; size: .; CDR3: CASSISLGQGNQPQHF; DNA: TGTGCCAGTAGTATTAGTCTAGGACAGGGTAATCAGCCCCAGCATTTT
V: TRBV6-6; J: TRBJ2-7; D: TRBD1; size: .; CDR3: CASSHTGGRDEQYF; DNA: TGTGCCAGCAGCCACACAGGGGGTCGGGACGAGCAGTACTTC
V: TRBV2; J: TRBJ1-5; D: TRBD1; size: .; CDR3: CASRGQGRQPQHF; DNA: TGTGCCAGCAGAGGACAGGGGCGACAGCCCCAGCATTTT
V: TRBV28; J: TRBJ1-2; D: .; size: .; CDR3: CASTPTAAGARGYTF; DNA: TGTGCCAGCACCCCTACCGCGGCAGGGGCGAGGGGCTACACCTTC
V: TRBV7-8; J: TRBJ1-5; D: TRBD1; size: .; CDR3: CASSWGQAGTSPQHF; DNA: TGTGCCAGCAGCTGGGGACAGGCCGGGACGTCGCCCCAGCATTTT
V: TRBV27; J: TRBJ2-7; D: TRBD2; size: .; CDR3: CASSVQRGVQYF; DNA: TGTGCCAGCAGTGTCCAGCGGGGGGTGCAGTACTTC
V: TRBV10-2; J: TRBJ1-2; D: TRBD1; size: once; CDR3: CASSGQASYGYTF; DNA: TGCGCCAGCAGCGGACAGGCAAGTTATGGCTACACCTTC
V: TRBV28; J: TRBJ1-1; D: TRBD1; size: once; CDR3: CASRDRGTEAFF; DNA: TGTGCCAGCAGGGACAGGGGGACTGAAGCTTTCTTT
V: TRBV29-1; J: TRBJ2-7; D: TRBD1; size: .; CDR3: CSVELDGTANYEQYF; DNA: TGCAGCGTTGAGTTGGACGGGACAGCTAATTACGAGCAGTACTTC
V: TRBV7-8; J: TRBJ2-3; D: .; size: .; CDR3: CASSLVGQRSTDTQYF; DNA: TGTGCCAGCAGCTTAGTCGGCCAGAGGTCCACAGATACGCAGTATTTT
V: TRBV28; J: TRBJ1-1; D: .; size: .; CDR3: CASSRIQSPATEAFF; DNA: TGTGCCAGCAGTAGAATACAGTCTCCTGCAACTGAAGCCTTCTTT
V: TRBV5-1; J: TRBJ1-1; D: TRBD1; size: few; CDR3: CASSLGVQGTDTEAFF; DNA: TGCGCCAGCAGCTTGGGGGTACAGGGGACCGACACTGAAGCTTTCTTT
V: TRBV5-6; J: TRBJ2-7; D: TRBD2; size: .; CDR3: CASSSRGLAYEQYF; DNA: TGTGCCAGCAGCTCGCGGGGGTTAGCGTACGAGCAGTACTTC
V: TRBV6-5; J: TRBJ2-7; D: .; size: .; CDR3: CASSYSPSSYEQYF; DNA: TGTGCCAGCAGTTACTCACCGAGCTCCTACGAGCAGTACTTC
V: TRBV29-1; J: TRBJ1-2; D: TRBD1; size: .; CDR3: CSGEGQGAGGYTF; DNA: TGCAGCGGCGAGGGACAGGGAGCCGGTGGCTACACCTTC
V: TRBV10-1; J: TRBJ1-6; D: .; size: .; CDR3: CASSDIEPNSPLHF; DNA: TGCGCCAGCAGTGATATCGAGCCTAATTCACCCCTCCACTTT
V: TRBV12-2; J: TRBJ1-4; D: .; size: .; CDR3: CASRFWGVALGGLFF; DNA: TGTGCAAGTCGCTTCTGGGGGGTGGCACTTGGCGGACTGTTTTTT
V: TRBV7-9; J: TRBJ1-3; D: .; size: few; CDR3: CASSSAFGVSGNTIYF; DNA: TGTGCCAGCAGCTCCGCCTTCGGGGTCTCTGGAAACACCATATATTTT
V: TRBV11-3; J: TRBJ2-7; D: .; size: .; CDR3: CASSHKGRAAYEQYF; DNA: TGTGCCAGCAGCCACAAGGGCAGGGCGGCCTACGAGCAGTACTTC
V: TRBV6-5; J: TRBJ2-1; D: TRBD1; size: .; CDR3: CASRRDRSYNEQFF; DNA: TGTGCCAGCAGAAGGGACAGGTCCTACAATGAGCAGTTCTTC
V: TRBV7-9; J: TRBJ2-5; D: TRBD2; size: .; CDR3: CASSRSGGQQETQYF; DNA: TGTGCCAGCAGCCGGAGCGGGGGACAACAAGAGACCCAGTACTTC
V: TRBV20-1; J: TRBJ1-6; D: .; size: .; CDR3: CSALNNSPLHF; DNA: TGCAGTGCTCTTAATAATTCACCCCTCCACTTT
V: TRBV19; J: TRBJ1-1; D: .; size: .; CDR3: CASSPSTGISTTEAFF; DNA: TGTGCCAGTAGTCCTTCGACAGGCATTTCGACCACTGAAGCTTTCTTT
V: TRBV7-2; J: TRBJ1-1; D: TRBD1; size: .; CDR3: CASSLTGIWDEAFF; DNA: TGTGCCAGCAGCTTGACAGGGATTTGGGATGAAGCTTTCTTT
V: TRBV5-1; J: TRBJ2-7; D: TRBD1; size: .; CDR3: CASSSTGFRDYEQYF; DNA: TGCGCCAGCAGCTCGACAGGGTTTAGGGACTACGAGCAGTACTTC
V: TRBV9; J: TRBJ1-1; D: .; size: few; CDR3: CASSVSGEGTEAFF; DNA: TGTGCCAGCAGCGTTTCGGGGGAGGGCACTGAAGCTTTCTTT
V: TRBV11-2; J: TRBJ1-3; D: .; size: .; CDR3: CASSPLGEGGVNTIYF; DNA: TGTGCCAGCAGCCCCCTGGGGGAGGGGGGGGTGAACACCATATATTTT
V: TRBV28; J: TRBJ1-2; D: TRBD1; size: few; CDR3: CASSAGRDRGYTF; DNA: TGTGCCAGCAGCGCGGGCCGGGACAGGGGCTACACCTTC
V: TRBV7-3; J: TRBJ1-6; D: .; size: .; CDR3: CASSLFAGGNSPLHF; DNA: TGTGCCAGCAGCTTATTCGCCGGCGGGAATTCACCCCTCCACTTT
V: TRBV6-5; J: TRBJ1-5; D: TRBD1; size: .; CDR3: CASSPDRGNQPQHF; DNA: TGTGCCAGCAGTCCTGACAGGGGGAATCAGCCCCAGCATTTT
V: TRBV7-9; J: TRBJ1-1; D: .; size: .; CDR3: CASSLAQNTEAFF; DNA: TGTGCCAGCAGCTTAGCACAGAACACTGAAGCTTTCTTT
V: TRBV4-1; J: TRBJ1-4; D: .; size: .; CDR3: CASSQPGVSGKLFF; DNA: TGCGCCAGCAGCCAGCCGGGGGTGAGCGGAAAACTGTTTTTT
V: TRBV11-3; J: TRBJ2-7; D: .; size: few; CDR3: CASSHRQKTAYEQYF; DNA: TGTGCCAGCAGCCACAGGCAGAAGACGGCCTACGAGCAGTACTTC
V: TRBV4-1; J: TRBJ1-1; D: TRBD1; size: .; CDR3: CAISPGQGGDTEAFF; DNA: TGCGCCATCTCCCCGGGACAGGGCGGGGACACTGAAGCTTTCTTT
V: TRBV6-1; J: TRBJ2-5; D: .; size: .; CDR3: CASSESLANQETQYF; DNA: TGTGCCAGCAGTGAATCCCTAGCGAATCAAGAGACCCAGTACTTC
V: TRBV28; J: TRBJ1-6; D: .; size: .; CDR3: CASSLNGSPLHF; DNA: TGTGCCAGCAGTTTGAACGGGTCACCCCTCCACTTT
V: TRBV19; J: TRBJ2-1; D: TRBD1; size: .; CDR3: CASSPVGAGGVNEQFF; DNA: TGTGCCAGTAGCCCAGTCGGCGCAGGGGGCGTGAATGAGCAGTTCTTC
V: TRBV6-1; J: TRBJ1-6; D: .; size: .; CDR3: CASSEGWLALDYNSPLHF; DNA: TGTGCCAGCAGTGAAGGTTGGCTTGCCCTTGACTATAATTCACCCCTCCACTTT
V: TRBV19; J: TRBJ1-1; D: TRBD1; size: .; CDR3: CASSPTGAKNTEAFF; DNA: TGTGCCAGTAGTCCCACAGGGGCCAAGAACACTGAAGCTTTCTTT
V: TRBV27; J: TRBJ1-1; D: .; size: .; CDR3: CASGLGGGTEAFF; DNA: TGTGCCAGCGGCTTGGGGGGAGGGACTGAAGCTTTCTTT
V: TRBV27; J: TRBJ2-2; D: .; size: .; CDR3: CASSSTGYPGELFF; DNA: TGTGCCAGCAGTTCTACAGGGTACCCCGGGGAGCTGTTTTTT
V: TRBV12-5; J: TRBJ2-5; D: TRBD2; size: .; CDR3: CASGLGLAGETQYF; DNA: TGTGCTAGTGGTTTGGGACTAGCGGGGGAGACCCAGTACTTC
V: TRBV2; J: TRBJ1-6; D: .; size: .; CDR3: CASSEGRSPLHF; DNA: TGTGCCAGCAGTGAGGGCAGATCACCCCTCCACTTT
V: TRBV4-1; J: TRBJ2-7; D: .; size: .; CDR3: CASSHIQGAYEQYF; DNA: TGCGCCAGCAGCCACATACAGGGAGCCTACGAGCAGTACTTC
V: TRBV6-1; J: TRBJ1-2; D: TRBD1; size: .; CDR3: CASSEGAGGVGYTF; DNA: TGTGCCAGCAGTGAAGGGGCAGGGGGAGTCGGCTACACCTTC
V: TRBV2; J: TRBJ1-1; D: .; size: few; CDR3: CASSTTDRNTEAFF; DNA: TGTGCCAGCAGTACCACTGACAGGAACACTGAAGCTTTCTTT
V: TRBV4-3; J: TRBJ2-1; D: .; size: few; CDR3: CASSQIGGRYNEQFF; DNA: TGCGCCAGCAGCCAAATCGGAGGACGATACAATGAGCAGTTCTTC
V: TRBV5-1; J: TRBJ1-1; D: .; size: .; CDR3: CASSLGDMNTEAFF; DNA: TGCGCCAGCAGCTTGGGGGACATGAACACTGAAGCTTTCTTT
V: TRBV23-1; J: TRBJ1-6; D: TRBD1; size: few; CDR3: CASSQSRPNPIHGFVGTGDSPLHF; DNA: TGCGCCAGCAGTCAATCCCGCCCCAATCCAATCCATGGTTTTGTAGGGACAGGGGATTCACCCCTCCACTTT